Presented here are 22 T cell receptor beta chains from one specimen sequenced in a study of T cell responses to AZD1222 COVID-19 vaccine. The table came from immunoSEQ multiplex PCR; TCRdb's copy has only in-frame clones and leaves some out. This table has more than 100,000 clones, approximately 85% appearing once. This sample comprised peripheral blood, obtained 28 days after the second dose of the MenACWY control vaccine. These receptors came from an adult who received the MenACWY meningococcal vaccine as a control.

CDR3 region: CASLEGANTEAFF. CDR3 bases: TGTGCCAGCTTAGAAGGGGCGAACACTGAAGCTTTCTTT. The J gene is TRBJ1-1, the V gene TRBV7-2; TRBD1 might be the D (5 bases). The CDR3 runs 13 residues. CDR1 and CDR2 from the germline V gene are SGHTA and FQGNSA. The V and J ends lost 8 bases and 1 base respectively, with 11 bases between them. The variable domain in full, with the rest retrieved from reference TRBV7-2 and TRBJ1-1, is GAGVSQSPSNKVTEKGKDVELRCDPISGHTALYWYRQSLGQGLEFLIYFQGNSAPDKSGLPSDRFSAERTGGSVSTLTIQRTQQEDSAVYLCASLEGANTEAFFGQGTRLTVV.

The chain joins TRBV5-4 to TRBJ2-7, with TRBD2 identical over 7 bases. CDR1 and CDR2 (germline): SGHNT, YYREEE (reference sequence). The CDR3 runs 15 residues. V shed 3 bases and J 0 bases; nucleotides not matched to a gene: 6. The CDR3: CASSWGGGSSYEQYF. The CDR3 DNA sequence: TGTGCCAGCAGCTGGGGTGGCGGGAGCTCCTACGAGCAGTACTTC.

The genes are TRBV15 and TRBJ1-1, with D unresolved. CDR3 length equals 13 residues. CDR1 is LNHNV, CDR2 YYDKDF, per germline (reference sequence). V lost 0 bases and J lost 10, with 12 bases in between. CDR3 sequence reads: CATSRDLRWGAFF. The CDR3 DNA follows: TGTGCCACCAGCAGAGATCTGAGATGGGGAGCTTTCTTT.

This chain joins TRBV6-1 and TRBJ2-7, with 8 nucleotides matching TRBD1. Germline V gene lookup returns CDR1 MNHNS and CDR2 SASEGT. V lost 4 bases to trimming and J lost 3 bases; unmatched junction nucleotides: 14. There are 17 residues in the CDR3. The CDR3 DNA reads as TGTGCCAGCAGTGCACTCTCCGGGACAGGACTCTACTACGAGCAGTACGTC. This encodes CASSALSGTGLYYEQYV.

V usage is TRBV6-5 and J usage is TRBJ1-2; D might be TRBD1 (6 bases). The length of the CDR3 is 13 residues. Germline CDR1 and CDR2: MNHEY and SVGAGI. Trimming left V 2 bases short and J 8 bases short, with 12 bases between. Here the CDR3 DNA reads TGTGCCAGCAGTTACGAGGGGGTATCAGGCTACACCTTC. Translated: CASSYEGVSGYTF.

The DNA for the CDR3 is TGCGCCAGCAGCTTGAACTTGTGGGGTAACACCGGGGAGCTGTTTTTT. As protein: CASSLNLWGNTGELFF. The chain employs TRBV5-1 and TRBJ2-2; the D is unclear. The length of the CDR3 is 16 residues. Per the germline V gene, CDR1 is SGHRS and CDR2 is YFSETQ. V lost 1 base and J lost 2, with 12 bases in between.

This clone came up once. The chain links TRBV11-2 to TRBJ1-1, with no clear D. The V gene lost 4 bases and the J gene lost 8 bases, with 17 bases spanning the gap. CDR3 size: 14 residues. Germline CDR1 reads SGHAT; CDR2 reads FQNNGV. The chain's CDR3 is CASSSLSFPLEAFF. The CDR3 DNA follows: TGTGCCAGCAGCTCACTGTCTTTCCCTCTAGAAGCTTTCTTT. Filled out from reference TRBV11-2 and TRBJ1-1, the complete variable domain reads EAGVAQSPRYKIIEKRQSVAFWCNPISGHATLYWYQQILGQGPKLLIQFQNNGVVDDSQLPKDRFSAERLKGVDSTLKIQPAKLEDSAVYLCASSSLSFPLEAFFGQGTRLTVV.

This CDR3 reads CASSKSSSGRGYEQYF. DNA for the CDR3: TGTGCCAGCAGCAAAAGCTCGAGCGGGAGGGGATACGAGCAGTACTTC. V gene TRBV7-2 combines with J gene TRBJ2-7, with TRBD2 identical over 10 bases. The V segment lost 5 bases and the J segment 4 bases; nucleotides outside the gene matches: 11. The CDR3 has 16 amino acids. Germline-derived CDR1 and CDR2 are SGHTA and FQGNSA.

The chain is built from TRBV19 and TRBJ2-5; the D gene is possibly TRBD1 (5 bases). Trimming stripped 5 bases from V and 1 base from J, with 8 bases between. Germline V CDR1 and CDR2: LNHDA, SQIVND (reference sequence). This CDR3 has 13 amino acids. The CDR3 nucleotides read TGTGCCAGTAGTCCAGACAGCCAAGAGACCCAGTACTTC. This encodes CASSPDSQETQYF.

This clone appeared a single time. The CDR3 loop reads CAIRQTSGDSTGELFF. The CDR3 DNA follows: TGTGCCATCAGGCAGACTAGCGGAGATTCCACCGGGGAGCTGTTTTTT. The chain uses TRBV10-3 and TRBJ2-2, with 9 bases aligning to TRBD2. This CDR3 is 16 amino acids long. The V segment lost 6 bases and the J segment 4 bases; nucleotides outside the gene matches: 9. Germline CDR1 is ENHRY and CDR2 is SYGVKD.

V gene TRBV4-2 combines with J gene TRBJ2-7; 8 bases match TRBD2. The CDR3 is 15 amino acids. The germline V gene encodes CDR1 LGHNA and CDR2 YNFKEQ. Unmatched junction bases numbered 6, after V lost 4 bases and J lost 1 base. The CDR3: CASSLGGLDSYEQYF. The CDR3 DNA sequence: TGTGCCAGCAGCCTGGGGGGACTAGATTCCTACGAGCAGTACTTC.

The chain is built from TRBV7-8 and TRBJ1-2; D unclear. CDR3 length equals 15 residues. V lost 2 bases to trimming and J lost 0 bases, with 10 bases between them. Germline CDR1 is SGHVS and CDR2 is FQNEAQ. CDR3 sequence reads: CASSLLRLSNYGYTF. CDR3 in DNA: TGTGCCAGCAGCTTACTAAGGCTATCTAACTATGGCTACACCTTC.

The chain uses TRBV11-3 and TRBJ2-4; D might be TRBD2 (5 bases). This CDR3 contains 12 residues. With 3 bases removed from V and 6 bases from J, the gap between germline ends came to 6 bases. Per the germline V gene, CDR1 is SGHNT and CDR2 is YENEEA. The CDR3 coding sequence is TGTGCCAGCAGCTTGGCGGGAAACATTCAGTACTTC. Protein: CASSLAGNIQYF.

The rearrangement links TRBV19 to TRBJ1-1; D remains unclear. Germline CDR1 LNHDA, CDR2 SQIVND (reference sequence). The CDR3 is made up of 14 amino acids. Deletions cut 3 bases from V and 4 bases from J, with 12 bases between. DNA for the CDR3: TGTGCCAGTAGTATCGACGGCTATGGCACTGAAGCTTTCTTT. Translation gives CASSIDGYGTEAFF. The full variable domain, its missing parts supplied by reference TRBV19 and TRBJ1-1, is DGGITQSPKYLFRKEGQNVTLSCEQNLNHDAMYWYRQDPGQGLRLIYYSQIVNDFQKGDIAEGYSVSREKKESFPLTVTSAQKNPTAFYLCASSIDGYGTEAFFGQGTRLTVV.

This clone came up a few times. The V call is TRBV7-8, the J call TRBJ2-7, with 7 bases lining up with TRBD1. Germline V lookup: CDR1 SGHVS, CDR2 FQNEAQ. V trimming: 1 base; J trimming: 3 bases; junction bases outside the gene matches: 6. The CDR3 is 15 residues long. Written as DNA, the CDR3 is TGTGCCAGCAGCTTAGTAACAGGGGAGAACTACGAGCAGTACTTC. Encoded protein: CASSLVTGENYEQYF.

The CDR3 spells CAISTETEAFF. CDR3 nucleotides: TGTGCCATCAGTACGGAGACTGAAGCTTTCTTT. The chain links TRBV10-3 to TRBJ1-1; D remains ambiguous. Germline assignment: CDR1 ENHRY and CDR2 SYGVKD. There are 11 residues in the CDR3. Trimming took off 5 bases at V and 5 bases at J, with 6 bases between the two ends.

This clone turned up a few times. This chain links TRBV4-2 with TRBJ2-6, with D possibly being TRBD1 or TRBD2 (6 bases each). The germline V gene encodes CDR1 LGHNA and CDR2 YNFKEQ. V lost 5 bases and J lost 4, with 12 bases in between. The CDR3 consists of 15 residues. In DNA, the CDR3 is TGTGCCAGCAGCGAGGGGGGCAGCGGGGCCAACGTCCTGACTTTC. Amino acids: CASSEGGSGANVLTF.

This clone appeared many times. The gene calls are TRBV7-2 and TRBJ2-7; the D is unclear. The CDR3 length is 13 residues. V was cut by 4 bases and J by 2 bases, with 9 bases left in between. Germline V CDR1 and CDR2: SGHTA, FQGNSA. The CDR3 nucleotides read TGTGCCAGCAGCTCCTTGGGTCCCTACGAGCAGTACTTC. It yields the protein CASSSLGPYEQYF.

This chain joins TRBV7-8 and TRBJ1-4, with D possibly being TRBD1 (5 bases). The CDR3 is 15 amino acids. Germline assignment: CDR1 SGHVS and CDR2 FQNEAQ. V lost 1 base to trimming and J lost 3 bases, with 9 bases between them. The CDR3 coding sequence is TGTGCCAGCAGCTTAGGGGGCAGAGCTAATGAAAAACTGTTTTTT. Translated: CASSLGGRANEKLFF.

This chain uses TRBV19 with TRBJ1-5; D is unresolved. Trimming took off 8 bases at V and 1 base at J, with 15 bases between the two ends. The CDR3 length is 15 residues. Germline assignment: CDR1 LNHDA and CDR2 SQIVND (reference sequence). The CDR3 sequence is CASRPMTASNQPQHF. The CDR3, as DNA: TGTGCCAGTCGACCGATGACGGCCAGCAATCAGCCCCAGCATTTT.

The chain couples TRBV5-4 to TRBJ1-4, with D uncertain. The CDR3 spans 16 residues. V lost 1 base and J 2 bases, leaving 12 bases between the germline ends. Looked up from germline, CDR1 is SGHNT and CDR2 is YYREEE (reference sequence). The CDR3 region is CASSLYPGGTNEKLFF. In nucleotides, the CDR3 is TGTGCCAGCAGCTTGTATCCCGGAGGGACTAATGAAAAACTGTTTTTT. Looking up the rest from reference TRBV5-4 and TRBJ1-4 gives the full variable domain: ETGVTQSPTHLIKTRGQQVTLRCSSQSGHNTVSWYQQALGQGPQFIFQYYREEENGRGNFPPRFSGLQFPNYSSELNVNALELDDSALYLCASSLYPGGTNEKLFFGSGTQLSVL.

This rearrangement joins TRBV20-1 to TRBJ1-1; TRBD1 matches 7 bases. This CDR3 spans 15 amino acids. Germline-derived CDR1 and CDR2 are DFQATT and SNEGSKA (reference sequence). Trimming removed 3 bases from V and 0 bases from J; junction bases left unmatched: 7. The CDR3 DNA reads TGCAGTGCTAGTTTGGGACAGAACATGAACACTGAAGCTTTCTTT. Encoded protein: CSASLGQNMNTEAFF.